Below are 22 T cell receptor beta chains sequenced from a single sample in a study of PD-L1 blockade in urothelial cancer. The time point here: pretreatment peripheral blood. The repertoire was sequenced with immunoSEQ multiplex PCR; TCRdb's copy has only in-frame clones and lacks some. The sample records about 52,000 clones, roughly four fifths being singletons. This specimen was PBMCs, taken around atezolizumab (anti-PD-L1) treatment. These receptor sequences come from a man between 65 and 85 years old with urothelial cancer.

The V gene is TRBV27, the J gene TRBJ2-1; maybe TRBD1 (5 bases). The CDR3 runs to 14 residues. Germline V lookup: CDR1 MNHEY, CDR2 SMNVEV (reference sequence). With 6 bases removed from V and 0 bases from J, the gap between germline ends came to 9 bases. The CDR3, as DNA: TGTGCCAGCAGGACAGTAAACTCCTACAATGAGCAGTTCTTC. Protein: CASRTVNSYNEQFF.

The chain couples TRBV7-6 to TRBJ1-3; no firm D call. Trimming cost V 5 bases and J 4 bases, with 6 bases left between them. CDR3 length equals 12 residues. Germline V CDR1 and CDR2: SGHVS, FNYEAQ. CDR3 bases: TGTGCCAGCAGCCCAGGCGGAAACACCATATATTTT. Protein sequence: CASSPGGNTIYF. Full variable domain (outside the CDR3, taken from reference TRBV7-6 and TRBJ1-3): GAGVSQSPRYKVTKRGQDVALRCDPISGHVSLYWYRQALGQGPEFLTYFNYEAQQDKSGLPNDRFSAERPEGSISTLTIQRTEQRDSAMYRCASSPGGNTIYFGEGSWLTVV.

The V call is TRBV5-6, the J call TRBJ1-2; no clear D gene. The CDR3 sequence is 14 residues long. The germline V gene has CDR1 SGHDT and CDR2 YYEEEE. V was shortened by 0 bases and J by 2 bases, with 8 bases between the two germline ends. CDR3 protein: CASSLAPRNYGYTF. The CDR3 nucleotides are TGTGCCAGCAGCTTGGCCCCCCGGAACTATGGCTACACCTTC.

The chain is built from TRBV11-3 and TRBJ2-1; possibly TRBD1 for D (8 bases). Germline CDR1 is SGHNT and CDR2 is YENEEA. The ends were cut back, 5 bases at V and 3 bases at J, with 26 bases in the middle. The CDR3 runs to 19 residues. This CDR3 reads CASSARQGSGLADYNEQFF. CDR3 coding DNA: TGTGCCAGCAGCGCCCGACAGGGGTCGGGCCTAGCGGACTACAATGAGCAGTTCTTC.

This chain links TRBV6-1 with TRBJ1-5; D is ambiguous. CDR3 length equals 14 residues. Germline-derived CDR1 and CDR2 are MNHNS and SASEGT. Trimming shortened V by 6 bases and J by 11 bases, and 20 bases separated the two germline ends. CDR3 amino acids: CASSGRGIVETQHF. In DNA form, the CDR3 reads TGTGCCAGCAGCGGGCGGGGTATCGTGGAGACCCAGCATTTT.

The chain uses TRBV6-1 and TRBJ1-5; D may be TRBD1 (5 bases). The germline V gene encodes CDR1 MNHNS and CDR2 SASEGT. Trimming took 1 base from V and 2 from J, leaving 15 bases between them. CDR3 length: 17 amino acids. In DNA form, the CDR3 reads TGTGCCAGCAGTGAAGGTTTGGGGCGCGGGGGCAATCAGCCCCAGCATTTT. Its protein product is CASSEGLGRGGNQPQHF.

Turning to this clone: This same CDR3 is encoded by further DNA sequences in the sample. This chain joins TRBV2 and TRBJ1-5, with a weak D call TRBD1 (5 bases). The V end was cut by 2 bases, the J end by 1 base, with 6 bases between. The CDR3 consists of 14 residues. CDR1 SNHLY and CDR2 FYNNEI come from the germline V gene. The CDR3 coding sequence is TGTGCCAGCAGTGAACGACAGAGCAATCAGCCCCAGCATTTT. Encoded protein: CASSERQSNQPQHF.

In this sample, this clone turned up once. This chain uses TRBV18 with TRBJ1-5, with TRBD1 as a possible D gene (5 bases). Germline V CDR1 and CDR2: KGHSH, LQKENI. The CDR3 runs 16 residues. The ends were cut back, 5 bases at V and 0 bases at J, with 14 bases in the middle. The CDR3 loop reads CASSSDSSHSNQPQHF. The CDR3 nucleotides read TGTGCCAGCTCATCTGACAGCTCTCATAGCAATCAGCCCCAGCATTTT.

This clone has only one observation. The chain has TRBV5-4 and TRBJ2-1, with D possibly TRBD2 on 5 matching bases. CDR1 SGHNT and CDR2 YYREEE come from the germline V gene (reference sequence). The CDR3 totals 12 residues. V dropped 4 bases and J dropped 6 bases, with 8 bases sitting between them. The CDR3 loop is CASSPTSNEQFF. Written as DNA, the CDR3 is TGTGCCAGCAGCCCCACTAGCAATGAGCAGTTCTTC.

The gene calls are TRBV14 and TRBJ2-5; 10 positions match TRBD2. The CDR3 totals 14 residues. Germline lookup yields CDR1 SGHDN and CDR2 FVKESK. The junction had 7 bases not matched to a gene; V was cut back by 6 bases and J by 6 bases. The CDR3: CASSPSGGSQTQYF. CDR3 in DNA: TGTGCCAGCAGTCCTAGCGGGGGCAGCCAGACCCAGTACTTC.

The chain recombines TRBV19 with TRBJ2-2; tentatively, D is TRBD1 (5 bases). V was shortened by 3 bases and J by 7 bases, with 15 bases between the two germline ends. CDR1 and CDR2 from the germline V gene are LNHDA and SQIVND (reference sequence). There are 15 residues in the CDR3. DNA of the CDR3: TGTGCCAGTAGTATCAATAGGGGAAGAGTCGGGGAGCTGTTTTTT. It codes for CASSINRGRVGELFF.

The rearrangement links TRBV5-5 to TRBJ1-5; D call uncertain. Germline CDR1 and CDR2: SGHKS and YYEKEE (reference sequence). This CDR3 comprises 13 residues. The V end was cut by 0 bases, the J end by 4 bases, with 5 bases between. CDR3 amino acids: CASSLAPNQPQHF. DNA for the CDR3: TGTGCCAGCAGCTTGGCTCCTAATCAGCCCCAGCATTTT.

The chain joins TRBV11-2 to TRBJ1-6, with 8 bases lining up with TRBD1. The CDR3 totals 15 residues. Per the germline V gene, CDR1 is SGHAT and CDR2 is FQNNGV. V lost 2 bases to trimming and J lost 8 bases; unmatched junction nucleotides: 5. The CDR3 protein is CASSLYGTGYSPLHF. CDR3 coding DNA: TGTGCCAGCAGCTTATACGGGACAGGCTATTCACCCCTCCACTTT.

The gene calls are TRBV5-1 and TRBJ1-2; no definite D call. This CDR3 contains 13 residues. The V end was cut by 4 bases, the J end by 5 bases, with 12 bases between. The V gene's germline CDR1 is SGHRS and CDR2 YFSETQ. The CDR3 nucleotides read TGCGCCAGCAGCACCGCCTCGCAGTATGGCTACACCTTC. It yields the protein CASSTASQYGYTF.

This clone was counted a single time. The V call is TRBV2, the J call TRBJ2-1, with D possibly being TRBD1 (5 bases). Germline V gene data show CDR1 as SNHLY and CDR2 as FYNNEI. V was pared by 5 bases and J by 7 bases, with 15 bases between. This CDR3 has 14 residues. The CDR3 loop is CASSSAMKGNEQFF. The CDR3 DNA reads TGTGCCAGCAGTAGCGCTATGAAGGGGAATGAGCAGTTCTTC.

In DNA form, the CDR3 reads TGTGCCAGCAGGCCTAGCGGGGGGGCGCCCTACAATGAGCAGTTCTTC. Protein: CASRPSGGAPYNEQFF. The V and J genes are TRBV11-1 and TRBJ2-1; 12 bases are shared with TRBD2. The trim removed 6 bases at V and 2 bases at J, leaving 5 bases unmatched. The CDR3 runs 16 residues. Germline-derived CDR1 and CDR2 are SGHAT and FQDESV (reference sequence).

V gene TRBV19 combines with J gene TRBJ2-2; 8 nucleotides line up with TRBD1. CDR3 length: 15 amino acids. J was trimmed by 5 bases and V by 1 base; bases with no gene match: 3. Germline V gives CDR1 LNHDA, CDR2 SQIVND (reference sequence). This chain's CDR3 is CASSIARGRTGELFF. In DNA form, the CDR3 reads TGTGCCAGTAGTATAGCCAGGGGGCGAACCGGGGAGCTGTTTTTT.

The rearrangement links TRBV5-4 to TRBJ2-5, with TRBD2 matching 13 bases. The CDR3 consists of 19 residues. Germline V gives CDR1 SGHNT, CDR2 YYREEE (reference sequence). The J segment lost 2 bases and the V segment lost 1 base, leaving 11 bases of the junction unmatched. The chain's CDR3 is CASSLIRQTSGRGQETQYF. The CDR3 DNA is TGTGCCAGCAGCTTGATCCGCCAAACTAGCGGGAGGGGTCAAGAGACCCAGTACTTC.

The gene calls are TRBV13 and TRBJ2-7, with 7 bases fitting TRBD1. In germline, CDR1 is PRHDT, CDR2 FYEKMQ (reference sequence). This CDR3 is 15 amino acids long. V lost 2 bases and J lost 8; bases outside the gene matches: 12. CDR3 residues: CASSLLRDREEKQYF. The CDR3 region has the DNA TGTGCCAGCAGCTTACTTAGAGACAGGGAAGAGAAGCAGTACTTC.

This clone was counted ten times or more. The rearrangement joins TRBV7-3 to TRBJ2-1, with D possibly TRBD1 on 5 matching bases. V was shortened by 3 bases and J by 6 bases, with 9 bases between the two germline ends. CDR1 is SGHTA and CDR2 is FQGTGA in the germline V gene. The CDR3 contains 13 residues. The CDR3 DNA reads TGTGCCAGCAGCTTCGCAGGGCCCAATGAGCAGTTCTTC. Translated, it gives CASSFAGPNEQFF.

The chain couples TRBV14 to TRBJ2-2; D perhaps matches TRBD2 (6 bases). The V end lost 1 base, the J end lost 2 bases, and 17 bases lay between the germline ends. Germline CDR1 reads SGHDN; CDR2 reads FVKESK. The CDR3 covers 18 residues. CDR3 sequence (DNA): TGTGCCAGCAGCCAAGCGATCGGGCGGGGAGACAACACCGGGGAGCTGTTTTTT. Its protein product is CASSQAIGRGDNTGELFF.

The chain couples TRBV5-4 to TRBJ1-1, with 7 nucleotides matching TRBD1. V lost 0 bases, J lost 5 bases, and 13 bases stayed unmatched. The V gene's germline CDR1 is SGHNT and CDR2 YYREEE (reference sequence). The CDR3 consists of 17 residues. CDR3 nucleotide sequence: TGTGCCAGCAGCTTGGCGGGAAGGACAGGACTTCGGACTGAAGCTTTCTTT. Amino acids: CASSLAGRTGLRTEAFF.